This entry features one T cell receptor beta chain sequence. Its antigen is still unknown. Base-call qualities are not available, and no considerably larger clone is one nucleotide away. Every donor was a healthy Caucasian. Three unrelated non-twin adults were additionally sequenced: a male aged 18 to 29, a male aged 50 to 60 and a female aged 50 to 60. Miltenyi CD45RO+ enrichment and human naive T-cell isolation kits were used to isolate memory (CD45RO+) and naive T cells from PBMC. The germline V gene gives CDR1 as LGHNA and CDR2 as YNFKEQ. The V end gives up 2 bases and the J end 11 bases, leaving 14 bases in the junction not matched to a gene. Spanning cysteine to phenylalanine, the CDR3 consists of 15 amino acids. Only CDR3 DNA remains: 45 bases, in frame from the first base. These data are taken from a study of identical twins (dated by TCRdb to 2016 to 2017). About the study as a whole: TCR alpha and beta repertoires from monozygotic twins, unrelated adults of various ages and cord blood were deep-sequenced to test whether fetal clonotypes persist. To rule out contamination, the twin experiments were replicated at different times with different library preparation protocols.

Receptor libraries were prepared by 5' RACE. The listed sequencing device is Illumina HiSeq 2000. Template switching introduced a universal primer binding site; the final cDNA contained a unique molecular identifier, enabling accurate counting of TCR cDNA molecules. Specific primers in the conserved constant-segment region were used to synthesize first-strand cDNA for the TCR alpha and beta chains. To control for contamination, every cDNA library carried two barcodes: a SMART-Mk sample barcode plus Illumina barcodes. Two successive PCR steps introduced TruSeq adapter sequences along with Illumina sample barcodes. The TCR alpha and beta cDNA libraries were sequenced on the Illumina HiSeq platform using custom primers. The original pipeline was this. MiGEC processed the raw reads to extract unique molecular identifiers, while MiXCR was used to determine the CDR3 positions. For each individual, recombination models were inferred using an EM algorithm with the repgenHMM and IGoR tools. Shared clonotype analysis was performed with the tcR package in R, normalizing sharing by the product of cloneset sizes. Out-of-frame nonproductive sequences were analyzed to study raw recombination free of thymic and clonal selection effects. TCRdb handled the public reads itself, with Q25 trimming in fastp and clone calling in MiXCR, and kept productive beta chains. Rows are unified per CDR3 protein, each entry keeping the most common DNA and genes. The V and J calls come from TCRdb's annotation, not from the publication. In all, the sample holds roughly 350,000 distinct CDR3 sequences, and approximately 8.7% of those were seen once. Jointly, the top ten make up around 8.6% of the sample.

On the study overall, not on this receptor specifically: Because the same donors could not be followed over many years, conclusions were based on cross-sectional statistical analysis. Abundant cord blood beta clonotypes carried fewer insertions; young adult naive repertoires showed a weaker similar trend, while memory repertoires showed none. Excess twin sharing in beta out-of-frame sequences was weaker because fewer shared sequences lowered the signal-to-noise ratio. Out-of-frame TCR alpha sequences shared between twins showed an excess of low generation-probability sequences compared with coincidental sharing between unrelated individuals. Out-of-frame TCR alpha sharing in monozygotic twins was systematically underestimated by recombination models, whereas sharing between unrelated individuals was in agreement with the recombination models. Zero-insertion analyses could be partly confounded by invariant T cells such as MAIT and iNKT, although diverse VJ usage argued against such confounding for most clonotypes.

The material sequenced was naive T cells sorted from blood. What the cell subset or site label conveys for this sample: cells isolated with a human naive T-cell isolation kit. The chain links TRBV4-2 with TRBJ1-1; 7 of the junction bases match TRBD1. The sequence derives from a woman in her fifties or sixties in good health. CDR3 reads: CASSQLETGSGEAFF. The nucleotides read TGTGCCAGCAGCCAATTGGAGACAGGGTCGGGTGAGGCTTTCTTT.